This T cell receptor (beta chain) was sequenced for a study of blood T cells in healthy people across ages. Alongside a J-beta primer mix, a sample-barcoded 5' primer served in a second PCR lasting roughly 7 to 11 cycles. TCRdb passed the 5' RACE reads through MiXCR, listing each CDR3 protein once. The profile shows over a million distinct CDR3 sequences, almost 60% of them singletons. The ends lost 5 bases at V and 3 bases at J; junction bases unmatched: 5. CDR1 is DFQATT and CDR2 is SNEGSKA in the germline V gene (reference sequence). The CDR3 covers 14 residues. The J gene is TRBJ2-3, the V gene TRBV20-1, with TRBD2 matching over 10 bases. The TCR sequence derives from a man between 18 and 29 years old in good health. What was sequenced was blood. CDR3 residues: CSAPLAGETDTQYF. In DNA, the CDR3 is TGCAGTGCTCCGCTAGCGGGAGAGACAGATACGCAGTATTTT.